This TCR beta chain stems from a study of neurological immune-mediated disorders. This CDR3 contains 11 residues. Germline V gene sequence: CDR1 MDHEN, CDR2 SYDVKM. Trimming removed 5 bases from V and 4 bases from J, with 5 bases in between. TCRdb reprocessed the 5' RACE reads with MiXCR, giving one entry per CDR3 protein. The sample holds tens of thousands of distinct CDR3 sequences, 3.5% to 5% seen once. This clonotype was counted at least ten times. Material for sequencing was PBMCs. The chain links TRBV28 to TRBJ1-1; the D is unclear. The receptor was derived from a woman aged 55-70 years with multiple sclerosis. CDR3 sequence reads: CASSDITEAFF. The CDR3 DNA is TGTGCCAGCAGTGATATCACTGAAGCTTTCTTT.